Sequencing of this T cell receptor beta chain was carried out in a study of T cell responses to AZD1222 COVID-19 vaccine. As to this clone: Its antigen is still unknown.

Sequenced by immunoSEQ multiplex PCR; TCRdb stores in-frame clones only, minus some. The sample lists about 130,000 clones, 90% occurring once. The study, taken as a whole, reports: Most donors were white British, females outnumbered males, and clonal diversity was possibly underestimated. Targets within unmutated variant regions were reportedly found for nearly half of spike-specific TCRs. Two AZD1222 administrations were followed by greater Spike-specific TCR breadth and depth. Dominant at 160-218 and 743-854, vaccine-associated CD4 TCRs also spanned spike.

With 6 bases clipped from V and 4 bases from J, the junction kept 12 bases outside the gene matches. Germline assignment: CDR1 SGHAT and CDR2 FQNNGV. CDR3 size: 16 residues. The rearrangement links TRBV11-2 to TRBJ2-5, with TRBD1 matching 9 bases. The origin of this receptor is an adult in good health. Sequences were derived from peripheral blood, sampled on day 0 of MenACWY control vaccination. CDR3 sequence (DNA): TGTGCCAGCAGTCGCAGATGGGACAGGGTAGGAGAGACCCAGTACTTC. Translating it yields CASSRRWDRVGETQYF. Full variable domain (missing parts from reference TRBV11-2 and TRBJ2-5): EAGVAQSPRYKIIEKRQSVAFWCNPISGHATLYWYQQILGQGPKLLIQFQNNGVVDDSQLPKDRFSAERLKGVDSTLKIQPAKLEDSAVYLCASSRRWDRVGETQYFGPGTRLLVL.